Listed here are 12 T cell receptor beta chains from one sample, sequenced in a study of shared clonotypes between healthy human individuals. The naive CD8 population came from CD45RO-negative cells selected for CCR7, without terminally differentiated effector memory CD45RA+ cells. This table comes from immunoSEQ multiplex PCR, and its TCRdb copy is limited to in-frame clones, with some not included. The table has around 2.1 million clones, more than 85% seen once. The sequenced material came from naive CD8+ T cells from PBMCs. The receptors come from a man between 18 and 29 years old in good health. Some clones in this sample may be carry-over from other donors' samples.

This sequence joins TRBV4-1 and TRBJ2-5, with a possible D match to TRBD1 (6 bases). CDR3 length: 18 residues. V shed 0 bases and J shed 5 bases, with 22 bases lying between them. CDR1 is MGHRA and CDR2 is YSYEKL in the germline V gene. As DNA, the CDR3 is TGCGCCAGCAGCCAAGATCAGTATGGTGAAGGGGGATTCGAGACCCAGTACTTC. Translation: CASSQDQYGEGGFETQYF.

The CDR3 nucleotides read TGTGCCAGCAGAGAGGAGGCTGGCTGGGATACGCAGTATTTT. As protein: CASREEAGWDTQYF. The rearrangement joins TRBV6-5 to TRBJ2-3; D perhaps matches TRBD2 (5 bases). Germline CDR1 and CDR2: MNHEY and SVGAGI. The CDR3 covers 14 residues. V was pared by 6 bases and J by 6 bases, with 16 bases between.

The genes are TRBV27 and TRBJ2-1; 8 bases are shared with TRBD1. The CDR3 length is 15 residues. The junction had 8 bases not matched to a gene; V was cut back by 6 bases and J by 4 bases. Germline V gives CDR1 MNHEY, CDR2 SMNVEV (reference sequence). CDR3 coding DNA: TGTGCCAGCAGCGCAGGGGGCGCGTTGTACAATGAGCAGTTCTTC. It specifies CASSAGGALYNEQFF.

This chain connects TRBV5-1 to TRBJ2-7, with D perhaps being TRBD1 or TRBD2 (7 bases each). The CDR3 loop spans 14 amino acids. Germline V gene sequence: CDR1 SGHRS, CDR2 YFSETQ. The ends were cut back, 4 bases at V and 2 bases at J, with 13 bases in the middle. CDR3 sequence reads: CASSRRGTTYEQYF. DNA of the CDR3: TGCGCCAGCAGCCGCAGGGGGACTACCTACGAGCAGTACTTC.

The J gene is TRBJ1-1, the V gene TRBV19; D unresolved. V dropped 1 base and J dropped 4 bases, with 7 bases sitting between them. The CDR3 loop spans 13 amino acids. The V gene's germline CDR1 is LNHDA and CDR2 SQIVND (reference sequence). The CDR3 is CASSIGVVTEAFF. CDR3 nucleotide sequence: TGTGCCAGTAGTATAGGGGTAGTCACTGAAGCTTTCTTT. Supplemented by reference TRBV19 and TRBJ1-1, the full variable domain reads DGGITQSPKYLFRKEGQNVTLSCEQNLNHDAMYWYRQDPGQGLRLIYYSQIVNDFQKGDIAEGYSVSREKKESFPLTVTSAQKNPTAFYLCASSIGVVTEAFFGQGTRLTVV.

This rearrangement joins TRBV4-2 to TRBJ2-1; TRBD1 aligns across 8 bases. There are 17 residues in the CDR3. J was trimmed by 1 base and V by 3 bases; bases with no gene match: 8. CDR1 is LGHNA, CDR2 YNFKEQ, per germline. CDR3 coding DNA: TGTGCCAGCAGCCATCTCGCACAGGGGGGTTCCTACAATGAGCAGTTCTTC. It is translated as CASSHLAQGGSYNEQFF.

This chain connects TRBV27 to TRBJ1-5, with D perhaps matching TRBD1 (6 bases). The CDR3 length is 15 residues. Germline loops: CDR1 MNHEY, CDR2 SMNVEV (reference sequence). V gave up 5 bases and J gave up 5 bases, with 16 bases separating them. The CDR3 nucleotides are TGTGCCAGCAGTCCACAGGGTGAGTTGGATCAGCCCCAGCATTTT. As protein: CASSPQGELDQPQHF.

The genes are TRBV27 and TRBJ2-1; a possible D gene is TRBD1 (6 bases). CDR3 length: 13 amino acids. From germline, CDR1 is MNHEY and CDR2 SMNVEV (reference sequence). V shed 8 bases and J shed 4 bases, with 12 bases lying between them. CDR3 sequence (DNA): TGTGCCAGCGCTATAGGGGGATACAATGAGCAGTTCTTC. Its protein is CASAIGGYNEQFF.

The chain carries TRBV28 and TRBJ2-7; 8 bases line up with TRBD1. CDR3 length: 13 amino acids. V was clipped by 5 bases and J by 6 bases; unmatched bases: 6. The germline gives CDR1 MDHEN, CDR2 SYDVKM. CDR3 in amino acids: CASSLDRESEQYF. The CDR3 nucleotides are TGTGCCAGCAGTCTGGACAGGGAGAGCGAGCAGTACTTC.

This clone was seen more than once but under ten times. J is TRBJ1-1 and V is TRBV28; D unclear. The CDR3 runs 12 residues. Trimming removed 6 bases from V and 1 base from J, with 6 bases in between. In germline, CDR1 is MDHEN, CDR2 SYDVKM. In nucleotides, the CDR3 is TGTGCCAGCAGAACGCGGAACACTGAAGCTTTCTTT. Amino acid sequence: CASRTRNTEAFF.

The chain carries TRBV28 and TRBJ1-1; D is perhaps TRBD1 (6 bases). Germline assignment: CDR1 MDHEN and CDR2 SYDVKM. This CDR3 is built from 16 residues. V was pared by 5 bases and J by 4 bases, with 20 bases between. In nucleotides, the CDR3 is TGTGCCAGCAGTACCCCAAATAGTGAAGGGGGCACTGAAGCTTTCTTT. This codes for CASSTPNSEGGTEAFF.

This chain links TRBV2 with TRBJ1-5; D is undetermined. The CDR3 runs to 15 residues. CDR1 and CDR2 (germline): SNHLY, FYNNEI. V was shortened by 1 base and J by 0 bases, with 7 bases between the two germline ends. The CDR3 sequence: CASSEGPNSNQPQHF. The CDR3 DNA reads TGTGCCAGCAGTGAAGGACCTAATAGCAATCAGCCCCAGCATTTT.